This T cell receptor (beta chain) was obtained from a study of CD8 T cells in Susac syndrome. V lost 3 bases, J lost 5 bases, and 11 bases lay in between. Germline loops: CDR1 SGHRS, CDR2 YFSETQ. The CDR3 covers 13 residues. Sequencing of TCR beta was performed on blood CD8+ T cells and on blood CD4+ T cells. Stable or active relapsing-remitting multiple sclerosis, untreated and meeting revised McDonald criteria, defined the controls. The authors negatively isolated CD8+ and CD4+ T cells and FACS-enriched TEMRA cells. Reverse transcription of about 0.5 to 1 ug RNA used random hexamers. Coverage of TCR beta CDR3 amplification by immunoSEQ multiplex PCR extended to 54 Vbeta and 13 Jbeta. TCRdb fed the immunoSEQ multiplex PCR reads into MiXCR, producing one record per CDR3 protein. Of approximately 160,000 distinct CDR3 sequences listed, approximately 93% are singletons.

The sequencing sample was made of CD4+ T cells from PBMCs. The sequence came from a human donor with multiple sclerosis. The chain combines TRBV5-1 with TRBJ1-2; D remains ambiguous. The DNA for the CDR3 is TGCGCCAGCAGCTCGGACGGAAGATATGGCTACACCTTC. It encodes CASSSDGRYGYTF. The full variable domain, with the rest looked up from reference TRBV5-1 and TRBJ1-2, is KAGVTQTPRYLIKTRGQQVTLSCSPISGHRSVSWYQQTPGQGLQFLFEYFSETQRNKGNFPGRFSGRQFSNSRSEMNVSTLELGDSALYLCASSSDGRYGYTFGSGTRLTVV.